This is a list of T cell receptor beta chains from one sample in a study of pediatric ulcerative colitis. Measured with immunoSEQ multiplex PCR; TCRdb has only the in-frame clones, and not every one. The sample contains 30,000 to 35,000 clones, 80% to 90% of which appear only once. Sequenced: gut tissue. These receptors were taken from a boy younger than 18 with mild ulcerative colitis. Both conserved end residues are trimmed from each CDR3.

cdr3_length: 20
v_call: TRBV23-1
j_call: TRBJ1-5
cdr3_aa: ASSQPGPLTELQNYSNQPQH

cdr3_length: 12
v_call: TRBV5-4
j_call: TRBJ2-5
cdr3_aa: ASSGGQGRETQY

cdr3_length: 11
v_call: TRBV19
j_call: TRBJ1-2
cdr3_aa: ASRVPRGYGYT

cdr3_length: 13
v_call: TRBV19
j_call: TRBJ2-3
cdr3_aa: ASSWTSGEGDTQY

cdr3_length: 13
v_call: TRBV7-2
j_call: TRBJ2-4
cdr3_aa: ASSPSAHSQNIQY

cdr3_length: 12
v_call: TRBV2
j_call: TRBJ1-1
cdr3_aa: ASARTAVNTEAF

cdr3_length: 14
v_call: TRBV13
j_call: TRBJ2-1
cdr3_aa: ASSGPHGRGVNEQF

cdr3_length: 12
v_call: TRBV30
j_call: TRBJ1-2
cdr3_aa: AWSVPREGYGYT

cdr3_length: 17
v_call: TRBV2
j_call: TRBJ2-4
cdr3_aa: ASSIASGGGTVAKNIQY

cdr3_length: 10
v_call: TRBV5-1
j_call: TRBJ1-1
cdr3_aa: ASSRPGQGAF

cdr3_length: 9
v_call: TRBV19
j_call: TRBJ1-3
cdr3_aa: ASSPGNTIY

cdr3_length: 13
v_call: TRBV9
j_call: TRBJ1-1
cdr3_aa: ASSVEAGGRTEAF

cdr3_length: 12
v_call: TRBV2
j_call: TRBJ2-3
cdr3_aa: ASSEGLAVSFQY

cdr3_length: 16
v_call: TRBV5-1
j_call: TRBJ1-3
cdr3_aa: ASSPSSSRGPAGNTIY

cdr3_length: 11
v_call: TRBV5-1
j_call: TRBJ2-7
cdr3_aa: ASSLDKNYEQY

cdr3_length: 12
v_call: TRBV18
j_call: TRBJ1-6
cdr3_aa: ASSLDRVNSPLH

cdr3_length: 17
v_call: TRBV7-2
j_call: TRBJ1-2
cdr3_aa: ASSLYLRQDHTTLYGYT

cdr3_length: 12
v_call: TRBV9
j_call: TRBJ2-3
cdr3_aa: ASSVGLAADTQY

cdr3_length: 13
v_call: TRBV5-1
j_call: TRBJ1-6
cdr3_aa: ASSLFRDFNSPLH

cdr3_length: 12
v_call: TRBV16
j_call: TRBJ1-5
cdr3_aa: ASSPAGRNQPQH

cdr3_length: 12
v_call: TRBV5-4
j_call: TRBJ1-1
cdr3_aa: ASSLQGSNTEAF

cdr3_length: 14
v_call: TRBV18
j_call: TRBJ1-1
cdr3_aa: ASSLTGDSMNTEAF

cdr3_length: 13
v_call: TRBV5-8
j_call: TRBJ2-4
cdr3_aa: ASSLARQGGNIQY

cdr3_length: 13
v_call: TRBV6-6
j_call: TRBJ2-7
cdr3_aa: ASRLDRGLRGEQY

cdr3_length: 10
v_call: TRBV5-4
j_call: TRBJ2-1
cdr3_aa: ASSYPYNEQF

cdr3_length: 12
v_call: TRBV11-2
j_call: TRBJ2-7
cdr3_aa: ASSSSFQPREQY

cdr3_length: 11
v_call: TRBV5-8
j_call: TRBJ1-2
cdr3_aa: ASSLVGIRGYT

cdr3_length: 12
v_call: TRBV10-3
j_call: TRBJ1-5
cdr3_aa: ATDRFYSNQPQH

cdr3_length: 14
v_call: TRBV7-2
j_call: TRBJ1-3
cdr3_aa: ASSLQWGSSGNTIY

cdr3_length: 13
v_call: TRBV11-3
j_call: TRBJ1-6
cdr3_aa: ASSVRQGTNSPLH

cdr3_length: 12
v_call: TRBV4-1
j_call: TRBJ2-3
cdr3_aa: ASSQGPSTDTQY

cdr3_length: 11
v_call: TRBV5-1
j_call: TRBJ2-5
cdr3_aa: ASSSGVEETQY

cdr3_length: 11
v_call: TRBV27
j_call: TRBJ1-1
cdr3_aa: ASSIQGGAEAF

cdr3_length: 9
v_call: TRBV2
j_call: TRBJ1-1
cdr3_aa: ASRNPTEAF

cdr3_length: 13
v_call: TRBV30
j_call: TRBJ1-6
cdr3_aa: AWSGPGNGYSPLH

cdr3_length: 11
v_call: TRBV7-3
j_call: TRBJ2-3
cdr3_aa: ASSLRRGDAQY

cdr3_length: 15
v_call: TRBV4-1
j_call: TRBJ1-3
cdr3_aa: ASSQDLDGDSGNTIY

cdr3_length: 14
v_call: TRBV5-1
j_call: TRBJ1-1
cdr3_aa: ASSLGGTGVNMEAF

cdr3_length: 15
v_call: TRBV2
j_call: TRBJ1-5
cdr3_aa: ASSERFRPHSNQPQH

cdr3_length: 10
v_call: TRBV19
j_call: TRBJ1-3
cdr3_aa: ASGISGNTIY

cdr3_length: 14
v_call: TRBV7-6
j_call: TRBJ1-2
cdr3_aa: ASSLVGHARTGGYT

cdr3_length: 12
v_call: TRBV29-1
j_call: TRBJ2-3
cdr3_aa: SAGTIHFTDTQY